One and the same sample provided the 32 T cell receptor beta chains below, sequenced in a study of vaccination effects on CD4 cells after COVID-19. The method was immunoSEQ multiplex PCR; TCRdb's version includes in-frame clones alone and lacks a portion of them. The sample includes just under 75,000 clones, 60% to 75% seen only once; the top ten take roughly 2.9%. Their antigens are not known. With the ViraFEST assay, the study expanded antigen-specific CD4+ T cells using viral peptide pools, then sequenced them. Upon completion of around ten days in culture, CD4+ T cells were isolated. Nucleocapsid antibodies were negative in the vaccine recipients, who had never had SARS-CoV-2 infection. The specimen comprised CD4+ T cells from PBMCs cultured with HCoV-NL63 spike peptides, sampled before COVID-19 vaccination. These TCRs come from a human donor who received a COVID-19 vaccine.

The chain employs TRBV6-5 and TRBJ1-1; no clear D gene. CDR1 and CDR2 from the germline V gene are MNHEY and SVGAGI. The V end lost 7 bases, the J end lost 1 base, and 10 bases lay between the germline ends. The CDR3 covers 13 residues. The CDR3 loop is CASTPPSNTEAFF. DNA for the CDR3: TGTGCCAGCACCCCGCCGTCGAACACTGAAGCTTTCTTT.

This chain joins TRBV24-1 and TRBJ1-4; D gene unclear. The CDR3 consists of 15 residues. V dropped 3 bases and J dropped 0 bases, with 7 bases sitting between them. Germline V CDR1 and CDR2: KGHDR, SFDVKD. The CDR3 bases are TGTGCCACCAGTGATGCGGGCTCAACTAATGAAAAACTGTTTTTT. It is translated as CATSDAGSTNEKLFF.

The chain uses TRBV6-5 and TRBJ2-5; D is possibly TRBD1 (7 bases). V was pared by 10 bases and J by 6 bases, with 18 bases between. Germline V gives CDR1 MNHEY, CDR2 SVGAGI. The CDR3 spans 13 residues. The CDR3 sequence: CATRQGGRKTQYF. Here the CDR3 DNA reads TGTGCCACCAGACAGGGAGGTAGAAAGACCCAGTACTTC.

The chain carries TRBV18 and TRBJ2-1; 7 nucleotides agree with TRBD2. Losses at the gene ends were 6 bases for V and 7 bases for J; bases not matched to a gene: 6. The V gene's germline CDR1 is KGHSH and CDR2 LQKENI. CDR3 length equals 13 residues. CDR3 region: CASSTSIQNEQFF. DNA of the CDR3: TGTGCCAGCTCGACTAGCATTCAGAATGAGCAGTTCTTC.

This chain joins TRBV5-8 and TRBJ2-5, with TRBD2 matching 10 bases. The CDR3 extends over 19 amino acids. V lost 7 bases, J lost 2 bases, and 20 bases stayed unmatched. Germline-derived CDR1 and CDR2 are SGHTS and YDEGEE. The CDR3 spells CASPIHPTLTSGDQETQYF. The CDR3, as DNA: TGTGCCAGCCCCATCCACCCAACCCTTACTAGCGGGGATCAAGAGACCCAGTACTTC.

The chain employs TRBV5-1 and TRBJ2-2, with 9 bases fitting TRBD2. J lost 4 bases, V lost 0 bases, and 4 bases had no gene match. The CDR3 is 16 residues long. Germline V gives CDR1 SGHRS, CDR2 YFSETQ. CDR3 nucleotide sequence: TGCGCCAGCAGCTTGGTAGCGGGGGTGATCACCGGGGAGCTGTTTTTT. Translating it yields CASSLVAGVITGELFF.

In its sample, this clone was seen a few times. V gene TRBV18 combines with J gene TRBJ1-5; 8 bases agree with TRBD1. From germline, CDR1 is KGHSH and CDR2 LQKENI. This CDR3 is built from 18 residues. The ends lost 4 bases at V and 5 bases at J; junction bases unmatched: 16. DNA for the CDR3: TGTGCCAGCTCACGAGCAACCGTTAACAGGGGGAGGGATCAGCCCCAGCATTTT. This gives the protein CASSRATVNRGRDQPQHF.

V is TRBV4-3 and J is TRBJ1-2; the D is unclear. The CDR3 sequence is 15 residues long. Germline V gene lookup returns CDR1 LGHNA and CDR2 YSLEER. Deletions cut 1 base from V and 8 bases from J, with 17 bases between. The CDR3 bases are TGCGCCAGCAGCCAAGTAGGGTTTAAAGCTCGGGGCTACACCTTC. This gives the protein CASSQVGFKARGYTF.

This clone was seen only a few times. This chain uses TRBV6-2 or TRBV6-3 with TRBJ1-6; D unclear. The CDR3 runs 17 residues. V lost 4 bases to trimming and J lost 1 base, with 14 bases between them. Germline V CDR1 and CDR2: MNHEY, SVGEGT. CDR3 amino acids: CASSLASGWSYNSPLHF. The CDR3 nucleotides read TGTGCCAGCAGTTTAGCGTCCGGTTGGTCCTATAATTCACCCCTCCACTTT.

This clone has just a few counts. The chain couples TRBV3-1 (or the pseudogene TRBV3-2) to TRBJ1-1, with TRBD1 identical over 9 bases. Losses at the gene ends were 1 base for V and 4 bases for J; bases not matched to a gene: 13. The germline CDR1 and CDR2 sequences are LGHDT and YNNKEL (reference sequence). This CDR3 region has 18 residues. CDR3 sequence (DNA): TGTGCCAGCAGCCAAGCACGAATGAAACAGGGGGCAAGCACTGAAGCTTTCTTT. It translates to CASSQARMKQGASTEAFF.

The rearrangement links TRBV3-1 (or the pseudogene TRBV3-2) to TRBJ2-3; D is possibly TRBD1 or TRBD2 (5 bases each). Deletions cut 1 base from V and 6 bases from J, with 11 bases between. Germline V CDR1 and CDR2: LGHDT, YNNKEL (reference sequence). The CDR3 extends over 14 amino acids. CDR3 coding DNA: TGTGCCAGCAGCCAAGTTCCCGGGGCGGATACGCAGTATTTT. It specifies CASSQVPGADTQYF.

This clone was observed once. The chain joins TRBV9 to TRBJ2-3; D not resolved. The CDR3 is 13 amino acids. The V gene's germline CDR1 is SGDLS and CDR2 YYNGEE. Trimming stripped 0 bases from V and 4 bases from J, with 6 bases between. CDR3 bases: TGTGCCAGCAGCGTAGGGTCCCCAGATACGCAGTATTTT. This codes for CASSVGSPDTQYF. Together with reference TRBV9 and TRBJ2-3, the CDR3 gives the full variable domain: DSGVTQTPKHLITATGQRVTLRCSPRSGDLSVYWYQQSLDQGLQFLIQYYNGEERAKGNILERFSAQQFPDLHSELNLSSLELGDSALYFCASSVGSPDTQYFGPGTRLTVL.

This chain joins TRBV7-2 and TRBJ2-1, with 10 bases aligning to TRBD2. Germline V gene sequence: CDR1 SGHTA, CDR2 FQGNSA. This CDR3 comprises 17 residues. The J segment lost 3 bases and the V segment lost 5 bases, leaving 10 bases of the junction unmatched. CDR3 coding DNA: TGTGCCAGCAGCCCTATGACTAGCGGGCTGAACTACAATGAGCAGTTCTTC. Translation gives CASSPMTSGLNYNEQFF.

The chain recombines TRBV6-5 with TRBJ2-7; no firm D call. CDR1 and CDR2 (germline): MNHEY, SVGAGI. The V end lost 6 bases, the J end lost 6 bases, and 15 bases lay between the germline ends. The CDR3 totals 13 residues. DNA of the CDR3: TGTGCCAGCAGCCGTAGTACCCTAGGCGAGCAGTACGTC. Residues: CASSRSTLGEQYV.

The J gene is TRBJ1-1, the V gene TRBV7-2; TRBD1 might be the D (5 bases). Trimming cost V 4 bases and J 6 bases, with 12 bases left between them. This CDR3 is built from 13 residues. Germline V lookup: CDR1 SGHTA, CDR2 FQGNSA. The CDR3 loop is CASSWGVRAEAFF. In DNA, the CDR3 is TGTGCCAGCAGCTGGGGGGTCCGGGCTGAAGCTTTCTTT.

This clone was counted once. The rearrangement joins TRBV6-2 or TRBV6-3 to TRBJ2-2; D is ambiguous. The germline V gene encodes CDR1 MNHEY and CDR2 SVGEGT. Trimming shortened V by 3 bases and J by 5 bases, and 4 bases separated the two germline ends. CDR3 length: 12 amino acids. The CDR3 bases are TGTGCCAGCAGTTATTTAACCGGGGAGCTGTTTTTT. Its protein product is CASSYLTGELFF.

The sample holds one count of this clone. V and J are TRBV3-1 (or the pseudogene TRBV3-2) and TRBJ2-4, with 9 bases aligning to TRBD2. This CDR3 has 18 amino acids. Losses at the gene ends were 4 bases for V and 2 bases for J; bases not matched to a gene: 12. Germline CDR1 and CDR2: LGHDT and YNNKEL (reference sequence). The CDR3 region is CASSPFLIAGDTKNIQYF. CDR3 bases: TGTGCCAGCAGCCCGTTTTTGATAGCGGGGGATACCAAAAACATTCAGTACTTC.

The rearrangement links TRBV5-6 to TRBJ1-3; D is perhaps TRBD1 (6 bases). The CDR3 sequence is 15 residues long. Germline V gene lookup returns CDR1 SGHDT and CDR2 YYEEEE. V lost 3 bases, J lost 4 bases, and 14 bases lay in between. CDR3 loop: CASSYTPGAGNTIYF. CDR3 in DNA: TGTGCCAGCAGCTACACCCCAGGGGCGGGAAACACCATATATTTT. The variable domain in full, completed from reference TRBV5-6 and TRBJ1-3, reads DAGVTQSPTHLIKTRGQQVTLRCSPKSGHDTVSWYQQALGQGPQFIFQYYEEEERQRGNFPDRFSGHQFPNYSSELNVNALLLGDSALYLCASSYTPGAGNTIYFGEGSWLTVV.

The rearrangement uses TRBV19 and TRBJ1-2, with D unresolved. V was pared by 1 base and J by 3 bases, with 6 bases between. This CDR3 has 13 residues. The germline CDR1 and CDR2 sequences are LNHDA and SQIVND (reference sequence). CDR3 region: CASSIGRDYGYTF. The CDR3 DNA reads TGTGCCAGTAGTATAGGAAGGGACTATGGCTACACCTTC. The whole variable domain, remainder taken from reference TRBV19 and TRBJ1-2, is DGGITQSPKYLFRKEGQNVTLSCEQNLNHDAMYWYRQDPGQGLRLIYYSQIVNDFQKGDIAEGYSVSREKKESFPLTVTSAQKNPTAFYLCASSIGRDYGYTFGSGTRLTVV.

Notes on this clone: The junction does not match germline at one end; this may be a read error. The chain uses TRBV28 and TRBJ2-1; D unclear. In germline, CDR1 is MDHEN, CDR2 SYDVKM. The CDR3 has 14 residues. This chain's CDR3 is CASSPSGSFNEQFF. Written as DNA, the CDR3 is TGTGCCAGCAGCCCGTCCGGATCCTTCAATGAGCAGTTCTTC. The whole variable domain, filled in from reference TRBV28 and TRBJ2-1, reads DVKVTQSSRYLVKRTGEKVFLECVQDMDHENMFWYRQDPGLGLRLIYFSYDVKMKEKGDIPEGYSVSREKKERFSLILESASTNQTSMYLCASSPSGSFNEQFFGPGTRLTVL.

The V and J genes are TRBV4-3 and TRBJ2-1; D gene ambiguous. V was trimmed by 0 bases and J by 0 bases, leaving 9 bases between them. The CDR3 contains 16 residues. Germline CDR1 reads LGHNA; CDR2 reads YSLEER. CDR3 DNA sequence: TGCGCCAGCAGCCAAGATTTCGCGAGCTCCTACAATGAGCAGTTCTTC. As protein: CASSQDFASSYNEQFF.

The chain combines TRBV4-2 with TRBJ2-1; TRBD1 agrees at 8 bases. V lost 4 bases to trimming and J lost 4 bases; unmatched junction nucleotides: 6. The CDR3 covers 15 residues. Germline-derived CDR1 and CDR2 are LGHNA and YNFKEQ. The CDR3 DNA sequence: TGTGCCAGCAGCCTTTCGGGACAGGATTACAATGAGCAGTTCTTC. Translated: CASSLSGQDYNEQFF.

The chain has TRBV7-9 and TRBJ1-5; TRBD1 agrees at 9 bases. CDR3 length: 15 residues. Germline trimming cut 4 bases from V and 0 bases from J; bases unmatched to any gene: 1. In germline, CDR1 is SEHNR, CDR2 FQNEAQ (reference sequence). Here the CDR3 DNA reads TGTGCCAGCAGCTGGACAGGGGATAGCAATCAGCCCCAGCATTTT. Translating it yields CASSWTGDSNQPQHF.

V is TRBV7-9 and J is TRBJ2-5; 9 bases are shared with TRBD2. The J segment lost 3 bases and the V segment lost 4 bases, leaving 6 bases of the junction unmatched. CDR3 length: 15 amino acids. Germline V gene sequence: CDR1 SEHNR, CDR2 FQNEAQ (reference sequence). CDR3 amino acids: CASSSGLAEEETQYF. DNA for the CDR3: TGTGCCAGCAGCTCGGGACTAGCCGAAGAAGAGACCCAGTACTTC.

The chain carries TRBV2 and TRBJ2-5, with unresolved D. Deletions cut 1 base from V and 6 bases from J, with 6 bases between. The CDR3 is 12 residues long. The germline gives CDR1 SNHLY, CDR2 FYNNEI. The chain's CDR3 is CASSEGRKTQYF. CDR3 nucleotide sequence: TGTGCCAGCAGTGAAGGGAGAAAGACCCAGTACTTC.

V gene TRBV6-6 combines with J gene TRBJ2-3; 9 bases are shared with TRBD1. Trimming removed 5 bases from V and 1 base from J; junction bases left unmatched: 7. The CDR3 totals 16 residues. Looked up from germline, CDR1 is MNHNY and CDR2 is SVGAGI (reference sequence). CDR3 in DNA: TGTGCCAGCAGTCAGACAGGGGGAATACGCACAGATACGCAGTATTTT. It is translated as CASSQTGGIRTDTQYF.

The chain is built from TRBV29-1 and TRBJ1-3; tentatively, D is TRBD1 (6 bases). CDR1 SQVTM and CDR2 ANQGSEA come from the germline V gene. The CDR3 contains 13 residues. The V end lost 7 bases, the J end lost 2 bases, and 12 bases lay between the germline ends. As DNA, the CDR3 is TGCAGCGCCCAGGGACAAGCTGGAAACACCATATATTTT. Translated: CSAQGQAGNTIYF.

The V call is TRBV18, the J call TRBJ1-6, with 8 bases lining up with TRBD1. The CDR3 runs to 19 residues. Germline-derived CDR1 and CDR2 are KGHSH and LQKENI. The V and J ends lost 6 bases and 6 bases, in that order; junction bases with no gene match: 19. The CDR3, as DNA: TGTGCCAGCTCGCGTTCGCAGGGGGCCAGGTCTGGGTCTAATTCACCCCTCCACTTT. Translation gives CASSRSQGARSGSNSPLHF.

The chain links TRBV7-2 to TRBJ1-6, with D possibly being TRBD1 (5 bases). This CDR3 contains 14 residues. Germline CDR1 SGHTA, CDR2 FQGNSA. Trimming shortened V by 3 bases and J by 8 bases, and 11 bases separated the two germline ends. Here the CDR3 DNA reads TGTGCCAGCAGCTTTACAGGAGGTGATTCACCCCTCCACTTT. This codes for CASSFTGGDSPLHF. The full variable domain, in which reference TRBV7-2 and TRBJ1-6 provide the parts outside the CDR3, is GAGVSQSPSNKVTEKGKDVELRCDPISGHTALYWYRQSLGQGLEFLIYFQGNSAPDKSGLPSDRFSAERTGGSVSTLTIQRTQQEDSAVYLCASSFTGGDSPLHFGNGTRLTVT.

V and J are TRBV25-1 and TRBJ1-3, with TRBD1 identical over 10 bases. Germline V gene lookup returns CDR1 MGHDK and CDR2 SYGVNS. V lost 5 bases and J lost 5; bases outside the gene matches: 9. This CDR3 contains 16 residues. The CDR3 nucleotides are TGTGCCAGCAGTCCGTTGGGACAGGGGATAAGAAACACCATATATTTT. It translates to CASSPLGQGIRNTIYF.

The V gene is TRBV12-3 or TRBV12-4, the J gene TRBJ1-2, with D possibly matching TRBD1 (5 bases). The CDR3 runs 13 residues. Trimming took off 5 bases at V and 8 bases at J, with 15 bases between the two ends. Here the CDR3 reads CASSLQGSWGYTF. The CDR3 region has the DNA TGTGCCAGCAGTCTGCAGGGTTCGTGGGGCTACACCTTC.

V gene TRBV10-2 combines with J gene TRBJ1-5; D is ambiguous. Germline V gene data show CDR1 as WSHSY and CDR2 as SAAADI. The CDR3 is 14 residues long. V was pared by 1 base and J by 2 bases, with 6 bases between. This chain's CDR3 is CASSEFSGNQPQHF. The DNA for the CDR3 is TGCGCCAGCAGTGAGTTTTCCGGCAATCAGCCCCAGCATTTT.